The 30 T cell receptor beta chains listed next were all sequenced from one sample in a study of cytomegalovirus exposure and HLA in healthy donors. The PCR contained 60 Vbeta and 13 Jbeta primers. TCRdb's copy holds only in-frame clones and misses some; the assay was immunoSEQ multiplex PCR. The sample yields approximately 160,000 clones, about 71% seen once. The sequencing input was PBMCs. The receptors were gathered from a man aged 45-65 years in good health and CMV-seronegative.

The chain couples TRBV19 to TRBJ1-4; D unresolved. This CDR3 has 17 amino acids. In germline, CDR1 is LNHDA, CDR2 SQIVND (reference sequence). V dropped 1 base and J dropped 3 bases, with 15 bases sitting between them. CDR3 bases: TGTGCCAGTAGTATAGCCCAACTCGTGAGTTCTAATGAAAAACTGTTTTTT. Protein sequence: CASSIAQLVSSNEKLFF.

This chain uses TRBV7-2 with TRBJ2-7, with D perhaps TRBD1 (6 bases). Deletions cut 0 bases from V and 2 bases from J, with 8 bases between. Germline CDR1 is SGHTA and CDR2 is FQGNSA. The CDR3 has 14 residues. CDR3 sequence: CASSLAQGPYEQYF. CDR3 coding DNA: TGTGCCAGCAGCTTAGCACAGGGACCCTACGAGCAGTACTTC. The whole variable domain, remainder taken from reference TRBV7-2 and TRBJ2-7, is GAGVSQSPSNKVTEKGKDVELRCDPISGHTALYWYRQSLGQGLEFLIYFQGNSAPDKSGLPSDRFSAERTGGSVSTLTIQRTQQEDSAVYLCASSLAQGPYEQYFGPGTRLTVT.

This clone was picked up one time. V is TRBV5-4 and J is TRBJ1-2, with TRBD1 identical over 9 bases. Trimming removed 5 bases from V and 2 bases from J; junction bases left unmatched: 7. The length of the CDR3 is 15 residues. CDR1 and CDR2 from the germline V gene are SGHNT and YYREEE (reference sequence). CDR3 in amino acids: CASRPGQGKNYGYTF. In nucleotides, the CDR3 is TGTGCCAGCAGACCGGGACAGGGAAAGAACTATGGCTACACCTTC. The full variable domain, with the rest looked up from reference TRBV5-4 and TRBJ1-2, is ETGVTQSPTHLIKTRGQQVTLRCSSQSGHNTVSWYQQALGQGPQFIFQYYREEENGRGNFPPRFSGLQFPNYSSELNVNALELDDSALYLCASRPGQGKNYGYTFGSGTRLTVV.

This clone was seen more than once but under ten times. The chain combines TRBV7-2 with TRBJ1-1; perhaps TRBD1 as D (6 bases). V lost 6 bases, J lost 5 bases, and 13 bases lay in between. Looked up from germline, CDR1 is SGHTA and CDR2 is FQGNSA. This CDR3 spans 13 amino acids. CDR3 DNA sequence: TGTGCCAGCAGTAAACAGGGTGGGACTGAAGCTTTCTTT. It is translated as CASSKQGGTEAFF.

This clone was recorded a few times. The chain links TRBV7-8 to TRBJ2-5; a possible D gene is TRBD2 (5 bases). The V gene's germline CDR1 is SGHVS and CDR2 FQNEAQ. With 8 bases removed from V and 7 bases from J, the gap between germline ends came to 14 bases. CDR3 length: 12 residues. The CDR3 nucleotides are TGTGCCAGCGGCATAAGGGAGCGGACCCAGTACTTC. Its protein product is CASGIRERTQYF.

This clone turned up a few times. CDR3: CASSPGTGGYGYTF. CDR3 coding DNA: TGTGCCAGCAGCCCAGGGACAGGGGGATATGGCTACACCTTC. The V gene is TRBV9, the J gene TRBJ1-2; the match to TRBD1 covers 11 bases. In germline, CDR1 is SGDLS, CDR2 YYNGEE. The junction had 4 bases not matched to a gene; V was cut back by 4 bases and J by 5 bases. The CDR3 is made up of 14 amino acids.

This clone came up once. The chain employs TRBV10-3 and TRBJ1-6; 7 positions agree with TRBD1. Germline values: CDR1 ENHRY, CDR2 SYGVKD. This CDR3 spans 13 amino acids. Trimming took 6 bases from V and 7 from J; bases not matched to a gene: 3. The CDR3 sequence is CAISRDSNSPLHF. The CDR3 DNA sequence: TGTGCCATCAGCCGGGACAGCAATTCACCCCTCCACTTT.

The CDR3 region is CATHLFGELFF. The CDR3, as DNA: TGTGCCACCCACCTATTCGGGGAGCTGTTTTTT. The J gene is TRBJ2-2, the V gene TRBV6-5, with no clear D. Trimming took 10 bases from V and 7 from J, leaving 10 bases between them. The CDR3 has 11 residues. CDR1 and CDR2 from the germline V gene are MNHEY and SVGAGI.

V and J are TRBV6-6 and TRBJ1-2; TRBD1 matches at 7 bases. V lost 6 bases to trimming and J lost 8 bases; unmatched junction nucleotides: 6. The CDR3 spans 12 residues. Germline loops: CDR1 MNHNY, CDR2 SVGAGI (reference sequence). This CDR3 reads CASSPGGWGYTF. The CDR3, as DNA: TGTGCCAGCAGCCCAGGGGGGTGGGGCTACACCTTC.

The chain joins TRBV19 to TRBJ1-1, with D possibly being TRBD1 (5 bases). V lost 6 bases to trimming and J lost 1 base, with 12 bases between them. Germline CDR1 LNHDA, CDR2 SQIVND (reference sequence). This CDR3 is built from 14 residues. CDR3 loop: CASRGQTSNTEAFF. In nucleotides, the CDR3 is TGTGCCAGTAGGGGGCAGACTTCGAACACTGAAGCTTTCTTT.

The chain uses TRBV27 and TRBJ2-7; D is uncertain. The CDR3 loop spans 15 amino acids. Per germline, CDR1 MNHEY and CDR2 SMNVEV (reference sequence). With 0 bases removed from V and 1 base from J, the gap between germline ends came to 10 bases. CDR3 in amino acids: CASSLSYSSSYEQYF. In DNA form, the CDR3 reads TGTGCCAGCAGTTTATCGTACAGTTCTTCCTACGAGCAGTACTTC.

CDR3 DNA sequence: TGTGCCAGCATCCTAGGTGGGGCAGGGGAAGCTTTCTTT. It specifies CASILGGAGEAFF. The chain couples TRBV7-9 to TRBJ1-1; D possibly corresponds to TRBD1 (5 bases). CDR3 length: 13 amino acids. Germline CDR1 reads SEHNR; CDR2 reads FQNEAQ (reference sequence). V dropped 7 bases and J dropped 8 bases, with 17 bases sitting between them. The variable domain in full, with the rest retrieved from reference TRBV7-9 and TRBJ1-1, is DTGVSQNPRHKITKRGQNVTFRCDPISEHNRLYWYRQTLGQGPEFLTYFQNEAQLEKSRLLSDRFSAERPKGSFSTLEIQRTEQGDSAMYLCASILGGAGEAFFGQGTRLTVV.

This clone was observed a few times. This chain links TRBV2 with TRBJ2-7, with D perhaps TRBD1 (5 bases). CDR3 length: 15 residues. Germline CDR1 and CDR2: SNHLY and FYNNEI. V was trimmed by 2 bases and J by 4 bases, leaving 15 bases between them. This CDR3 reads CASSEQGRARYEQYF. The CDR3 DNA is TGTGCCAGCAGTGAACAGGGCAGGGCCAGGTACGAGCAGTACTTC.

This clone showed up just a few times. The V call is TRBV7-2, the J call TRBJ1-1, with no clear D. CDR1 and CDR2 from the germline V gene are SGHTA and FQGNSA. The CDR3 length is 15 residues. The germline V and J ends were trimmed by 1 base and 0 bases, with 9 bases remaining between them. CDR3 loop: CASSLVIQLNTEAFF. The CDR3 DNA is TGTGCCAGCAGCTTAGTGATACAGCTGAACACTGAAGCTTTCTTT.

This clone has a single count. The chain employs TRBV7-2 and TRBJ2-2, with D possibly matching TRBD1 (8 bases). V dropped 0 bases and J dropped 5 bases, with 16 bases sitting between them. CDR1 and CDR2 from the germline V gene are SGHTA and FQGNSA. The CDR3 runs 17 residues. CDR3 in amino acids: CASSLAPQGGNTGELFF. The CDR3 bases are TGTGCCAGCAGCTTAGCCCCACAGGGGGGGAATACCGGGGAGCTGTTTTTT.

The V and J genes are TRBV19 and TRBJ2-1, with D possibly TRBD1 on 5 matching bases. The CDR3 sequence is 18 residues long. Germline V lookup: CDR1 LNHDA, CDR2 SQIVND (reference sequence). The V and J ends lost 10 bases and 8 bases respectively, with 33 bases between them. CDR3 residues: CAKLYSHPAGLRSDEQFF. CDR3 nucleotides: TGTGCCAAACTTTATTCGCACCCAGCAGGGCTAAGGAGCGATGAGCAGTTCTTC.

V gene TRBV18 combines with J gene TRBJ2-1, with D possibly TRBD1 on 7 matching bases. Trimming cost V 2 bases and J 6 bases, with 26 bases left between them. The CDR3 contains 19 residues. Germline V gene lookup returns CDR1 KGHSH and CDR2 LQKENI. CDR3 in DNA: TGTGCCAGCTCACCAGGAGGCAGGGGGGTTATCCCCTTTGGCAATGAGCAGTTCTTC. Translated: CASSPGGRGVIPFGNEQFF. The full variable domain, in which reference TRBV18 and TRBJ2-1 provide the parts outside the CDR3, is NAGVMQNPRHLVRRRGQEARLRCSPMKGHSHVYWYRQLPEEGLKFMVYLQKENIIDESGMPKERFSAEFPKEGPSILRIQQVVRGDSAAYFCASSPGGRGVIPFGNEQFFGPGTRLTVL.

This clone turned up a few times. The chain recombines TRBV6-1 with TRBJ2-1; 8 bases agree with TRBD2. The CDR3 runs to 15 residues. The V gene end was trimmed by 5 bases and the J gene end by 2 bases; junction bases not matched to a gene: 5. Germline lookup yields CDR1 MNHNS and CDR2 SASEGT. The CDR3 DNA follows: TGTGCCAGCAGTTTAGCGGGGTGGACCTACAATGAGCAGTTCTTC. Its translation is CASSLAGWTYNEQFF.

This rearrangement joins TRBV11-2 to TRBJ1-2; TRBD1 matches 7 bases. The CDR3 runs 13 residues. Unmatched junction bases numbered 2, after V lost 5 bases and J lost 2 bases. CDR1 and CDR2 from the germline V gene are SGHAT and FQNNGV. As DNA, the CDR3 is TGTGCCAGCAGCCCGGGACAGAACTATGGCTACACCTTC. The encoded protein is CASSPGQNYGYTF.

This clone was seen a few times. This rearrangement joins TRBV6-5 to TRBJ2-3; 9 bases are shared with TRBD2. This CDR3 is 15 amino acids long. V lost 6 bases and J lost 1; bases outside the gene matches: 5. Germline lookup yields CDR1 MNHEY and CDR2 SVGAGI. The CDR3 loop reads CASSPPSGGTDTQYF. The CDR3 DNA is TGTGCCAGCAGCCCACCTAGCGGGGGCACAGATACGCAGTATTTT.

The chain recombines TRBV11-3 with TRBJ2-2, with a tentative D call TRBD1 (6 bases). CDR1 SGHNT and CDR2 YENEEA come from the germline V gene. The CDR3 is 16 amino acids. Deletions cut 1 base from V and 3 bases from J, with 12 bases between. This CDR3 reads CASSLAGRGHTGELFF. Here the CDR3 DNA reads TGTGCCAGCAGCTTAGCCGGCAGGGGTCACACCGGGGAGCTGTTTTTT.

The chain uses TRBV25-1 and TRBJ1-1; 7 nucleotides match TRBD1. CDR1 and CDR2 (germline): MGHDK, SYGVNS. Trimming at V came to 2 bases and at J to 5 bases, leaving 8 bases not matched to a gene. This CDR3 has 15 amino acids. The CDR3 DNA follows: TGTGCCAGCAGTGAACATAGGGGGCTGGGAACTGAAGCTTTCTTT. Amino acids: CASSEHRGLGTEAFF.

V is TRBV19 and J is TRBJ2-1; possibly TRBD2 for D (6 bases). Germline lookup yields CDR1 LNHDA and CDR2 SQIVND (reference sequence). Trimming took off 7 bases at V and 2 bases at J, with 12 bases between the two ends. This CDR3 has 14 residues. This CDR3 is CASTSAGTYNEQFF. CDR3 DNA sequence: TGTGCCAGTACCTCAGCGGGTACCTACAATGAGCAGTTCTTC.

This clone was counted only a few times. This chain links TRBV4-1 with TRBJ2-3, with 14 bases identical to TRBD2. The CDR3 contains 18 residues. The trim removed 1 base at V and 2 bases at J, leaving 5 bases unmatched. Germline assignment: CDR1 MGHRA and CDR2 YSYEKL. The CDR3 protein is CASSQGLAGGPNTDTQYF. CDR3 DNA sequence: TGCGCCAGCAGCCAAGGACTAGCGGGGGGGCCAAACACAGATACGCAGTATTTT.

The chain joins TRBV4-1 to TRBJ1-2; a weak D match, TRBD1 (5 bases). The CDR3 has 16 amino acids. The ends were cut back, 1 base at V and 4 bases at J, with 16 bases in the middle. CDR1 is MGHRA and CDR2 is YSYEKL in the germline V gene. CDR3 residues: CASSQVGGGLPYGYTF. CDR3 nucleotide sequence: TGCGCCAGCAGCCAAGTCGGGGGGGGACTCCCCTATGGCTACACCTTC.

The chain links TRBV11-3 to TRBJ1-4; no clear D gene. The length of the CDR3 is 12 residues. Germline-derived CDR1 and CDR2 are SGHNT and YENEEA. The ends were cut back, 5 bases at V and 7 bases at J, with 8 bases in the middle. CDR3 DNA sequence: TGTGCCAGCAGCCCCCAGGCTGAAAAACTGTTTTTT. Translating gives CASSPQAEKLFF.

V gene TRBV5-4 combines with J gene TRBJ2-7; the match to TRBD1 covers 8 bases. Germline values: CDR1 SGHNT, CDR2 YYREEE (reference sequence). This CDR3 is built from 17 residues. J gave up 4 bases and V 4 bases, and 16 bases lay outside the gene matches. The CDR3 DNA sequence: TGTGCCAGCAGCGCGTCGACTCAGGGGGCGCGAAGATACGAGCAGTACTTC. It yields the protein CASSASTQGARRYEQYF.

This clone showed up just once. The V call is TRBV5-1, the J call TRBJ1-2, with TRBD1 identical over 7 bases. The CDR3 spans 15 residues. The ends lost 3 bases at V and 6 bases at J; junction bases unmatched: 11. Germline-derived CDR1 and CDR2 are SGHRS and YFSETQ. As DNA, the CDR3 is TGCGCCAGCAGCTCCCCGACAGGGAATCAAAATGGCTACACCTTC. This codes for CASSSPTGNQNGYTF.

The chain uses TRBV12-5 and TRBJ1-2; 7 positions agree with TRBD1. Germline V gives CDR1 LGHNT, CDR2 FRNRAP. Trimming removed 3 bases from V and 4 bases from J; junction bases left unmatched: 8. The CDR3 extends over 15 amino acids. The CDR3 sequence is CASGFHGQASYGYTF. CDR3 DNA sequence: TGTGCTAGTGGTTTTCACGGACAGGCTTCCTATGGCTACACCTTC. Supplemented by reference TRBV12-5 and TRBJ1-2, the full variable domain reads DARVTQTPRHKVTEMGQEVTMRCQPILGHNTVFWYRQTMMQGLELLAYFRNRAPLDDSGMPKDRFSAEMPDATLATLKIQPSEPRDSAVYFCASGFHGQASYGYTFGSGTRLTVV.

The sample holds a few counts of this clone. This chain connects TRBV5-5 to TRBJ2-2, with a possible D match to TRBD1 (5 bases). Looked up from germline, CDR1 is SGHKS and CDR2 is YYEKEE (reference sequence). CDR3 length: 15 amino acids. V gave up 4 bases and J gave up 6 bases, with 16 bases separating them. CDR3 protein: CASSPWTLGPGELFF. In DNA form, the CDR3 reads TGTGCCAGCAGCCCCTGGACCCTGGGGCCCGGGGAGCTGTTTTTT.